These 27 T cell receptor beta chains originate from one sample sequenced in a study of cytomegalovirus exposure and HLA in healthy donors (dated by TCRdb to 2016 to 2017). Library creation used the immunoSEQ multiplex PCR assay. For the multiplex PCR, a mixture combining 60 forward primers for TCR Vbeta segments and 13 reverse primers for TCR Jbeta segments was used. TCRdb took over this immuneACCESS table, retaining in-frame rearrangements with V and J assigned. Such tables are incomplete; in checked studies, under half of the missing clones stem from an unresolved V gene, and the remainder is unexplained. This sample gives over 120,000 clones in total; around 80% of them show up just once. About 1.5% of the sample comes from the top ten. Sequencing was carried out using PBMCs. These receptors were collected from a man aged 25 to 40 in good health and CMV-seropositive.

The chain couples TRBV7-2 to TRBJ2-1; a possible D gene is TRBD1 (6 bases). The CDR3 sequence is 15 residues long. The germline gives CDR1 SGHTA, CDR2 FQGNSA. The V end lost 5 bases, the J end lost 9 bases, and 20 bases lay between the germline ends. CDR3 residues: CASSPDTGLNSEQFF. The DNA for the CDR3 is TGTGCCAGCAGCCCCGATACAGGGCTCAACAGTGAGCAGTTCTTC. Variable domain in full (rest from reference TRBV7-2 and TRBJ2-1): GAGVSQSPSNKVTEKGKDVELRCDPISGHTALYWYRQSLGQGLEFLIYFQGNSAPDKSGLPSDRFSAERTGGSVSTLTIQRTQQEDSAVYLCASSPDTGLNSEQFFGPGTRLTVL.

This chain connects TRBV6-6 to TRBJ1-1, with D possibly matching TRBD1 (6 bases). V gave up 7 bases and J gave up 2 bases, with 17 bases separating them. Germline V gene sequence: CDR1 MNHNY, CDR2 SVGAGI (reference sequence). This CDR3 has 15 residues. Written as DNA, the CDR3 is TGTGCCAGCACGACAGGAAAATCCACCAACACTGAAGCTTTCTTT. This translates into CASTTGKSTNTEAFF.

The rearrangement uses TRBV28 and TRBJ2-4; the D is unclear. Trimming stripped 3 bases from V and 9 bases from J, with 6 bases between. Germline loops: CDR1 MDHEN, CDR2 SYDVKM. The CDR3 has 11 amino acids. CDR3 DNA sequence: TGTGCCAGCAGTTTCCCGAGCATTCAGTACTTC. Amino acid sequence: CASSFPSIQYF.

The gene calls are TRBV11-3 and TRBJ2-5; TRBD2 matches 12 bases. The CDR3 sequence is 16 residues long. V lost 1 base to trimming and J lost 3 bases; unmatched junction nucleotides: 3. Per germline, CDR1 SGHNT and CDR2 YENEEA. CDR3: CASSLVLAGGKETQYF. CDR3 nucleotide sequence: TGTGCCAGCAGCTTAGTACTAGCGGGAGGTAAAGAGACCCAGTACTTC.

A few counts support this clone. The chain is built from TRBV6-5 and TRBJ1-4, with 10 bases identical to TRBD1. Germline CDR1 reads MNHEY; CDR2 reads SVGAGI. V gave up 4 bases and J gave up 4 bases; unmatched junction bases: 6. The CDR3 has 16 amino acids. DNA of the CDR3: TGTGCCAGCAGTTCGTGGGGGACAGGGGATAATGAAAAACTGTTTTTT. Translation: CASSSWGTGDNEKLFF.

This clone showed up just once. The CDR3 is CASSPGLAYNEQFF. The CDR3 bases are TGTGCCAGCAGTCCGGGACTAGCATACAATGAGCAGTTCTTC. The chain combines TRBV27 with TRBJ2-1; the match to TRBD2 covers 9 bases. V trimming: 5 bases; J trimming: 4 bases; junction bases outside the gene matches: 3. Germline CDR1 is MNHEY and CDR2 is SMNVEV (reference sequence). The CDR3 has 14 residues.

The chain couples TRBV27 to TRBJ1-5, with TRBD1 matching 9 bases. CDR1 and CDR2 (germline): MNHEY, SMNVEV (reference sequence). V lost 7 bases, J lost 4 bases, and 5 bases stayed unmatched. There are 14 residues in the CDR3. CDR3 in DNA: TGTGCCAGCACCTCGGGACAGGGTAATCAGCCCCAGCATTTT. It is translated as CASTSGQGNQPQHF.

This sequence joins TRBV14 and TRBJ1-3; 10 nucleotides align to TRBD1. V trimming: 2 bases; J trimming: 8 bases; junction bases outside the gene matches: 12. Germline loops: CDR1 SGHDN, CDR2 FVKESK. The CDR3 contains 17 residues. The CDR3 region is CASSQLKGGDRGYTIYF. In DNA form, the CDR3 reads TGTGCCAGCAGCCAATTAAAGGGAGGGGACAGGGGATACACCATATATTTT.

The chain recombines TRBV2 with TRBJ2-1; D remains unclear. CDR3 length: 12 amino acids. Germline V gives CDR1 SNHLY, CDR2 FYNNEI. Trimming cost V 0 bases and J 13 bases, with 10 bases left between them. The CDR3 spells CASSEALAAQFF. The CDR3 bases are TGTGCCAGCAGTGAAGCGCTGGCGGCTCAGTTCTTC.

This chain joins TRBV9 and TRBJ2-3, with D perhaps matching TRBD2 (5 bases). Trimming removed 6 bases at V and 4 bases at J, with 18 bases between. CDR1 and CDR2 (germline): SGDLS, YYNGEE. The length of the CDR3 is 15 residues. CDR3 in amino acids: CASTKDGDGADTQYF. The CDR3 nucleotides read TGTGCCAGCACCAAGGACGGCGACGGGGCAGATACGCAGTATTTT.

This chain uses TRBV6-6 with TRBJ2-5, with 7 bases fitting TRBD2. CDR1 is MNHNY and CDR2 is SVGAGI in the germline V gene (reference sequence). J lost 7 bases, V lost 6 bases, and 11 bases had no gene match. The CDR3 totals 14 residues. The CDR3 DNA sequence: TGTGCCAGCAGAGACAGAGTCCCGGGGGGGACCCAGTACTTC. Amino acid sequence: CASRDRVPGGTQYF.

V is TRBV13 and J is TRBJ2-3, with 8 bases aligning to TRBD2. CDR1 is PRHDT and CDR2 is FYEKMQ in the germline V gene (reference sequence). The V segment lost 8 bases and the J segment 1 base; nucleotides outside the gene matches: 8. This CDR3 has 15 amino acids. The CDR3 spells CASFAAGDGTDTQYF. The CDR3 nucleotides read TGTGCCAGCTTTGCAGCGGGGGATGGCACAGATACGCAGTATTTT.

This clone turned up a few times. The chain couples TRBV18 to TRBJ1-3; weak D call: TRBD1 (5 bases). The CDR3 has 16 amino acids. CDR1 and CDR2 from the germline V gene are KGHSH and LQKENI. With 6 bases removed from V and 2 bases from J, the gap between germline ends came to 17 bases. CDR3 region: CASSPNPRGTGNTIYF. The CDR3 coding sequence is TGTGCCAGCTCCCCTAACCCGCGGGGGACTGGAAACACCATATATTTT.

There are a few counts of this clone. The rearrangement links TRBV5-1 to TRBJ2-2, with D maybe TRBD2 (7 bases). Germline CDR1 SGHRS, CDR2 YFSETQ. V was clipped by 5 bases and J by 7 bases, with 24 bases between them. The CDR3 has 17 amino acids. CDR3 sequence: CASRDRPGGGRDGELFF. DNA for the CDR3: TGCGCCAGCAGAGACCGCCCCGGCGGGGGCCGGGACGGGGAGCTGTTTTTT.

The gene calls are TRBV19 and TRBJ2-1; D perhaps matches TRBD1 (5 bases). Germline V gene lookup returns CDR1 LNHDA and CDR2 SQIVND (reference sequence). V dropped 10 bases and J dropped 4 bases, with 11 bases sitting between them. The CDR3 length is 12 residues. The CDR3: CATNQGYNEQFF. In nucleotides, the CDR3 is TGTGCCACTAACCAGGGATACAATGAGCAGTTCTTC.

The chain joins TRBV28 to TRBJ1-2, with 8 bases that match TRBD1. The germline CDR1 and CDR2 sequences are MDHEN and SYDVKM. The CDR3 consists of 14 residues. Trimming cost V 5 bases and J 7 bases; bases outside gene matches: 9. CDR3 amino acids: CASSQGAVGFGYTF. The CDR3 DNA follows: TGTGCCAGCAGTCAGGGGGCAGTGGGATTTGGCTACACCTTC.

The chain carries TRBV7-2 and TRBJ1-6; TRBD1 matches 9 bases. Germline-derived CDR1 and CDR2 are SGHTA and FQGNSA. The J segment lost 8 bases and the V segment lost 1 base, leaving 3 bases of the junction unmatched. The CDR3 consists of 15 residues. Written as DNA, the CDR3 is TGTGCCAGCAGCTTAGGTGGGACAGGGTATTCACCCCTCCACTTT. Amino acids: CASSLGGTGYSPLHF.

The chain uses TRBV6-1 and TRBJ2-5, with 9 bases aligning to TRBD2. The CDR3 is made up of 15 amino acids. In germline, CDR1 is MNHNS, CDR2 SASEGT. The J segment lost 7 bases and the V segment lost 3 bases, leaving 9 bases of the junction unmatched. The CDR3 spells CASSELAGTAGTQYF. As DNA, the CDR3 is TGTGCCAGCAGTGAGCTAGCGGGGACCGCCGGGACCCAGTACTTC.

The chain carries TRBV9 and TRBJ2-3; 8 bases align to TRBD2. The germline gives CDR1 SGDLS, CDR2 YYNGEE. This CDR3 comprises 14 residues. J lost 6 bases, V lost 4 bases, and 7 bases had no gene match. Written as DNA, the CDR3 is TGTGCCAGCAGCCCCGGGGGGGGGAAGGATACGCAGTATTTT. Amino acid sequence: CASSPGGGKDTQYF.

The gene calls are TRBV9 and TRBJ2-3; D gene unclear. Trimming took 2 bases from V and 2 from J, leaving 9 bases between them. The CDR3 spans 14 residues. Germline loops: CDR1 SGDLS, CDR2 YYNGEE. The CDR3 loop is CASSVQAYTDTQYF. In DNA, the CDR3 is TGTGCCAGCAGCGTTCAGGCTTACACAGATACGCAGTATTTT.

This chain uses TRBV5-1 with TRBJ2-1; 11 bases fit TRBD2. CDR1 is SGHRS and CDR2 is YFSETQ in the germline V gene. This CDR3 contains 14 residues. The J segment lost 6 bases and the V segment lost 3 bases, leaving 2 bases of the junction unmatched. The CDR3 bases are TGCGCCAGCAGCTCCGGGACTAGCGGCAATGAGCAGTTCTTC. Translation: CASSSGTSGNEQFF. Combining the CDR3 with reference TRBV5-1 and TRBJ2-1 gives the whole variable domain KAGVTQTPRYLIKTRGQQVTLSCSPISGHRSVSWYQQTPGQGLQFLFEYFSETQRNKGNFPGRFSGRQFSNSRSEMNVSTLELGDSALYLCASSSGTSGNEQFFGPGTRLTVL.

The J gene is TRBJ1-5, the V gene TRBV28; unclear D gene. Germline values: CDR1 MDHEN, CDR2 SYDVKM. V lost 5 bases and J lost 4, with 12 bases in between. The CDR3 is 14 residues long. Here the CDR3 reads CASSSGGSNQPQHF. CDR3 sequence (DNA): TGTGCCAGCAGTAGCGGCGGATCAAATCAGCCCCAGCATTTT.

The genes are TRBV2 and TRBJ2-7, with 9 bases fitting TRBD2. V lost 7 bases to trimming and J lost 0 bases; unmatched junction nucleotides: 4. Germline CDR1 is SNHLY and CDR2 is FYNNEI. This CDR3 has 14 amino acids. The CDR3 region is CASKSGGTSYEQYF. CDR3 DNA: TGTGCCAGCAAGAGCGGGGGGACCTCCTACGAGCAGTACTTC.

A few counts support this clone. This rearrangement joins TRBV18 to TRBJ1-5, with TRBD1 matching over 9 bases. Germline loops: CDR1 KGHSH, CDR2 LQKENI. V lost 6 bases to trimming and J lost 5 bases; unmatched junction nucleotides: 2. The CDR3 has 13 residues. As DNA, the CDR3 is TGTGCCAGCTCTCGGGACAGGGATCAGCCCCAGCATTTT. Translation gives CASSRDRDQPQHF.

This sequence joins TRBV28 and TRBJ1-4, with TRBD1 matching 8 bases. The CDR3 totals 14 residues. V gave up 4 bases and J gave up 8 bases; unmatched junction bases: 6. Germline lookup yields CDR1 MDHEN and CDR2 SYDVKM. CDR3 sequence reads: CASSWGRGREKLFF. CDR3 in DNA: TGTGCCAGCAGTTGGGGCAGGGGGCGGGAAAAACTGTTTTTT.

This clone is a singleton in its sample. This chain uses TRBV6-1 with TRBJ1-5; 10 bases match TRBD1. The V and J ends lost 5 bases and 7 bases, in that order; junction bases with no gene match: 8. Germline V gene data show CDR1 as MNHNS and CDR2 as SASEGT. The CDR3 runs to 15 residues. CDR3 sequence reads: CASSPGTGARQPQHF. In DNA form, the CDR3 reads TGTGCCAGCAGTCCCGGGACAGGGGCACGACAGCCCCAGCATTTT.

This chain connects TRBV7-9 to TRBJ1-3, with D maybe TRBD1 (6 bases). CDR3 length: 15 amino acids. V dropped 5 bases and J dropped 0 bases, with 11 bases sitting between them. Germline V CDR1 and CDR2: SEHNR, FQNEAQ (reference sequence). The CDR3 sequence: CASSDTGSSGNTIYF. The CDR3 DNA reads TGTGCCAGCAGCGATACAGGGTCCTCTGGAAACACCATATATTTT.